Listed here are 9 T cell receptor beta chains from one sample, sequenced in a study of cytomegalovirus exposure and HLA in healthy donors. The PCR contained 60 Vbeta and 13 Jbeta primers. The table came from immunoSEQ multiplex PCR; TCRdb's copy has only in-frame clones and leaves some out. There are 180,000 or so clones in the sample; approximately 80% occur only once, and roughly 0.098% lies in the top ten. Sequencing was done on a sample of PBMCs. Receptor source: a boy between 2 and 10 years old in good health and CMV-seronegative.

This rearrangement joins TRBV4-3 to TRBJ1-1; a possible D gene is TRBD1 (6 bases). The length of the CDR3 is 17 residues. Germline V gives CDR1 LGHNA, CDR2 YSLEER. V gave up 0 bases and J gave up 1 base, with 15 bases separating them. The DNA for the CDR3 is TGCGCCAGCAGCCAAGATAGAACTAGGACAGAGAACACTGAAGCTTTCTTT. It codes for CASSQDRTRTENTEAFF.

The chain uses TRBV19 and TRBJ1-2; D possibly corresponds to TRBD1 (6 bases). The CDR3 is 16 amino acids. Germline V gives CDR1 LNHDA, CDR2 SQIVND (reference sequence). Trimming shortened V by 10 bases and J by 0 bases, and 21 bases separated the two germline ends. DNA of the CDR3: TGTGCCAATCCGCCTACACAGGGTTCCCCTAACTATGGCTACACCTTC. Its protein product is CANPPTQGSPNYGYTF.

The chain's CDR3 is CASSSRASGVEAFF. The CDR3 DNA reads TGTGCCAGCAGCTCCAGGGCCTCTGGGGTGGAAGCTTTCTTT. The chain carries TRBV7-6 and TRBJ1-1; D may be TRBD1 (5 bases). Deletions cut 4 bases from V and 8 bases from J, with 17 bases between. The CDR3 has 14 amino acids. Germline assignment: CDR1 SGHVS and CDR2 FNYEAQ.

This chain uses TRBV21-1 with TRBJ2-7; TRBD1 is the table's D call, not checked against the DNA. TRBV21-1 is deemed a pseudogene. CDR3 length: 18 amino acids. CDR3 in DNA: TGTGCCAGCAGCGCCCCTAGCCCAACAGGGGGCGTATCCTACGAGCAGTACTTC. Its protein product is CASSAPSPTGGVSYEQYF.

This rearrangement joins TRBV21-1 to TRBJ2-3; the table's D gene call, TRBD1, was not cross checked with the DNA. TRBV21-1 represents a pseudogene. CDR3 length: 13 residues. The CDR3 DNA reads TGTGCCAGCAGGGACAGCTCCACAGATACGCAGTATTTT. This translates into CASRDSSTDTQYF.

CDR3 sequence: CASSLPAGGMGNEQFF. The CDR3 DNA is TGTGCCAGCAGCTTACCGGCAGGGGGCATGGGGAATGAGCAGTTCTTC. The chain links TRBV7-9 to TRBJ2-1; 8 nucleotides agree with TRBD1. With 2 bases clipped from V and 7 bases from J, the junction kept 10 bases outside the gene matches. The CDR3 length is 16 residues. The germline CDR1 and CDR2 sequences are SEHNR and FQNEAQ (reference sequence).

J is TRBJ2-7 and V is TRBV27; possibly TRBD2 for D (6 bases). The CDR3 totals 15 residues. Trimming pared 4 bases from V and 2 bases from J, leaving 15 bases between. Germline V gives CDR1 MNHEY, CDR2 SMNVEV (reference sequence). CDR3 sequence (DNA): TGTGCCAGCAGTTCTCCCGGGACTGCAACCTACGAGCAGTACTTC. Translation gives CASSSPGTATYEQYF.

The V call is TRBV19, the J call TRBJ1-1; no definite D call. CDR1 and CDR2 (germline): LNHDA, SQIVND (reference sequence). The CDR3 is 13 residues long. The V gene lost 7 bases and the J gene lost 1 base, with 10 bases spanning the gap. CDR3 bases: TGTGCCAGTACCCGCACAGAGAACACTGAAGCTTTCTTT. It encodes CASTRTENTEAFF.

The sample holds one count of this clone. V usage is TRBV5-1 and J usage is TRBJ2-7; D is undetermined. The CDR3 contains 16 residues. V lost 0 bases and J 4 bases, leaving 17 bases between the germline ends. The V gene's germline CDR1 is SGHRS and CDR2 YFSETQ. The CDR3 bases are TGCGCCAGCAGCTTGGAAGGCGGAGCCCTTTCTTACGAGCAGTACTTC. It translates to CASSLEGGALSYEQYF. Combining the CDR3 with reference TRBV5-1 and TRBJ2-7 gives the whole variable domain KAGVTQTPRYLIKTRGQQVTLSCSPISGHRSVSWYQQTPGQGLQFLFEYFSETQRNKGNFPGRFSGRQFSNSRSEMNVSTLELGDSALYLCASSLEGGALSYEQYFGPGTRLTVT.